The TCR beta chain under discussion was sequenced for a study of control samples from healthy donors and cancer patients. Here immunoSEQ multiplex PCR was the method, and the copy in TCRdb shows in-frame clones only, minus some. In the table there are 110,000 to 150,000 clones, about nine tenths of which are singletons. Trimming shortened V by 1 base and J by 6 bases, and 7 bases separated the two germline ends. The CDR3 consists of 12 residues. Germline CDR1 and CDR2: SEHNR and FQNEAQ (reference sequence). This clone was picked up one time. The clonotype was recovered from a man aged 25-45 years in good health. The material sequenced was blood. V usage is TRBV7-9 and J usage is TRBJ2-7; D remains unclear. CDR3 sequence: CASSLGASEQYF. CDR3 sequence (DNA): TGTGCCAGCAGCTTAGGTGCTAGCGAGCAGTACTTC.